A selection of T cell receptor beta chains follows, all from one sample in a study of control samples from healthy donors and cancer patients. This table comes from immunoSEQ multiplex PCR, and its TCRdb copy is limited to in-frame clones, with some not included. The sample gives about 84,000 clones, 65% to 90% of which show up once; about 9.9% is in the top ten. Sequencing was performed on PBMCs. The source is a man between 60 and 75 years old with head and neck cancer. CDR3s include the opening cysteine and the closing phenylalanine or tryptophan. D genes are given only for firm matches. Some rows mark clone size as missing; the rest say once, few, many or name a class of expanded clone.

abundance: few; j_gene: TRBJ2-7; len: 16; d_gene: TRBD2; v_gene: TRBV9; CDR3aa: CASSAVYSGRINEQYF; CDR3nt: TGTGCCAGCAGCGCGGTATATAGCGGGAGGATCAACGAGCAGTACTTC
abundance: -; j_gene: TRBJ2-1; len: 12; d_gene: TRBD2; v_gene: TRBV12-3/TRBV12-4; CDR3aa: CASSLREREQFF; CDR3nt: TGTGCCAGCAGTTTGCGGGAGAGGGAGCAGTTCTTC
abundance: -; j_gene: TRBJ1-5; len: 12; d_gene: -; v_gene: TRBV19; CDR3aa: CASSIGNQPQHF; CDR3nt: TGTGCCAGTAGTATCGGGAATCAGCCCCAGCATTTT
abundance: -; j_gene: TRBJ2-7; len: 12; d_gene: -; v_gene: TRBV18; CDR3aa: CASSPVEYEQYF; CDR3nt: TGTGCCAGCTCACCAGTGGAGTACGAGCAGTACTTC
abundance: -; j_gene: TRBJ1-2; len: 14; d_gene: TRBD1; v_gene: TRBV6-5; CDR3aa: CASSKGDRLYGYTF; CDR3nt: TGTGCCAGCAGTAAGGGGGACAGACTCTATGGCTACACCTTC
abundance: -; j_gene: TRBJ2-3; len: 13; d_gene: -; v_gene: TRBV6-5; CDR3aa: CASRRRVEDTQYF; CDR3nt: TGTGCCAGCAGGCGGCGTGTAGAAGATACGCAGTATTTT
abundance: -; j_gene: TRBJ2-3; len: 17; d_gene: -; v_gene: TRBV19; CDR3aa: CASSIPALPPGTDTQYF; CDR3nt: TGTGCCAGTAGTATACCTGCGCTTCCCCCAGGCACAGATACGCAGTATTTT
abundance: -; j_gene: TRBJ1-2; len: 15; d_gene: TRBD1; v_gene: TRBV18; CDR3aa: CASSPLKDREAGYTF; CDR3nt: TGTGCCAGCTCACCTCTAAAGGACAGGGAAGCTGGCTACACCTTC
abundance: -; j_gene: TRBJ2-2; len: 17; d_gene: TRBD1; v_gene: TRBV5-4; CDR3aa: CASRPGTGRVNTGELFF; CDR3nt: TGTGCCAGCAGGCCCGGGACAGGGAGGGTGAACACCGGGGAGCTGTTTTTT
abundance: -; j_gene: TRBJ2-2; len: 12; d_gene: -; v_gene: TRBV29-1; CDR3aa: CSVEEGTGELFF; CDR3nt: TGCAGCGTTGAAGAAGGCACCGGGGAGCTGTTTTTT
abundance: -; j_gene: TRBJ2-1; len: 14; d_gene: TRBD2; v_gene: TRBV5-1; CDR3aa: CASSLAGGPNEQFF; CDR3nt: TGCGCCAGCAGCTTGGCGGGAGGACCCAATGAGCAGTTCTTC
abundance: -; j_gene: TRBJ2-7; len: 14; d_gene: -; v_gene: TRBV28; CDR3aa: CASSLGPSSYEQYF; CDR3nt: TGTGCCAGCAGTCTCGGACCGTCCTCCTACGAGCAGTACTTC
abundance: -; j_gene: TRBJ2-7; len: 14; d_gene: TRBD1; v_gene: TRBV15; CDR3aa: CATSRRTGTSEQYF; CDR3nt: TGTGCCACCAGCCGCCGGACAGGTACTAGCGAGCAGTACTTC
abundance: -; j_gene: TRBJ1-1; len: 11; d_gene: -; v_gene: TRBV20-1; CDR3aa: CSVQQNAEAFF; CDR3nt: TGCAGTGTACAGCAAAACGCTGAAGCTTTCTTT
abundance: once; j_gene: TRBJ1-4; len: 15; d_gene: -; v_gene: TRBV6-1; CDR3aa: CASSEGQPLNEKLFF; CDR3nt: TGTGCCAGCAGTGAAGGGCAGCCGCTCAATGAAAAACTGTTTTTT
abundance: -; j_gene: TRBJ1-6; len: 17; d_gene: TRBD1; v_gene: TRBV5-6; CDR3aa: CASSQKGTARHNSPLHF; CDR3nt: TGTGCCAGCAGCCAGAAGGGGACAGCTCGACATAATTCACCCCTCCACTTT
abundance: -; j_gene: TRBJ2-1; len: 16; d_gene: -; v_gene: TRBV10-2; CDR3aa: CASFSPGLQPHNEQFF; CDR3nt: TGCGCCAGCTTTTCCCCCGGACTACAACCCCACAATGAGCAGTTCTTC
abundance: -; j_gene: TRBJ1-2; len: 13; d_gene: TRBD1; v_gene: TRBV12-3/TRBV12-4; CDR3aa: CASSPRTGARNTF; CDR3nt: TGTGCCAGCAGTCCTCGGACAGGCGCTCGCAACACCTTC
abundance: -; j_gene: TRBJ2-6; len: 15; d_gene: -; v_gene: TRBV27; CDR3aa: CASSLFGAGANVLTF; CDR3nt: TGTGCCAGCAGTTTATTTGGGGCTGGGGCCAACGTCCTGACTTTC
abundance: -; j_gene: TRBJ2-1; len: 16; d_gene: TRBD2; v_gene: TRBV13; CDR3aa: CASSLVGEGLFNEQFF; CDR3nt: TGTGCCAGCAGCTTAGTAGGGGAGGGCCTGTTCAATGAGCAGTTCTTC
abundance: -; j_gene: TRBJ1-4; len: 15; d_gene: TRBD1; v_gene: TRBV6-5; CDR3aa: CASSGWGTGGEKLFF; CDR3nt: TGTGCCAGCAGCGGATGGGGGACAGGGGGTGAAAAACTGTTTTTT
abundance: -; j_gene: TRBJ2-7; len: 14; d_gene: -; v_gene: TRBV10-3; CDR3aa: CAIRFGPGVYEQYF; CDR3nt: TGTGCCATCAGATTTGGACCGGGAGTCTACGAGCAGTACTTC
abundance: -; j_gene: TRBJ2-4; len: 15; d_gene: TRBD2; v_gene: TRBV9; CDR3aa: CASSVGSGREGIQYF; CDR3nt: TGTGCCAGCAGCGTAGGTAGCGGGAGGGAGGGCATTCAGTACTTC
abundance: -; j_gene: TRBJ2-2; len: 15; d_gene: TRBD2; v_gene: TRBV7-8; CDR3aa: CASSLKRELSGELFF; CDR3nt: TGTGCCAGCAGCTTAAAGCGGGAGTTGAGCGGGGAGCTGTTTTTT
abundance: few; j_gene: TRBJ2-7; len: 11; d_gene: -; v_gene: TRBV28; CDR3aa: CAGGDPYEQYF; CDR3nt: TGTGCCGGTGGAGACCCCTACGAGCAGTACTTC
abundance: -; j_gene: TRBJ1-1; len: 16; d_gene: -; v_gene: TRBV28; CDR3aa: CASSLHPQGLGTEAFF; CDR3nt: TGTGCCAGCAGTTTACATCCACAGGGATTGGGGACTGAAGCTTTCTTT
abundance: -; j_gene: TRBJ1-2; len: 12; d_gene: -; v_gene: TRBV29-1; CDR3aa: CSVEDPGDGYTF; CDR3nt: TGCAGCGTTGAAGATCCAGGGGATGGCTACACCTTC
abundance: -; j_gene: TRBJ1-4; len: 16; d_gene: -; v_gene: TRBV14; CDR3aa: CASSHSPWQTNEKLFF; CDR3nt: TGTGCCAGCAGCCACTCTCCCTGGCAGACTAATGAAAAACTGTTTTTT
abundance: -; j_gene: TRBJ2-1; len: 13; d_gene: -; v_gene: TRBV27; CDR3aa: CASRGTGWNEQFF; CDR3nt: TGTGCCAGCAGGGGAACAGGGTGGAATGAGCAGTTCTTC
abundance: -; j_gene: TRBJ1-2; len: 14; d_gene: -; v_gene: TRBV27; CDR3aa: CASSFSGRGDRYTF; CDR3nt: TGTGCCAGCAGTTTTTCGGGACGGGGCGATCGCTACACCTTC
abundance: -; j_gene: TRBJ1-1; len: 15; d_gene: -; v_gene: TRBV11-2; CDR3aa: CASSLAAGLNTEAFF; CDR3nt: TGTGCCAGCAGCCTAGCTGCGGGACTGAACACTGAAGCTTTCTTT
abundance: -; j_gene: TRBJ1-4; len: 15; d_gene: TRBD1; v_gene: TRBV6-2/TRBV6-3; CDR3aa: CASSTPTGANEKLFF; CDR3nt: TGTGCCAGCAGTACTCCGACAGGGGCAAATGAAAAACTGTTTTTT
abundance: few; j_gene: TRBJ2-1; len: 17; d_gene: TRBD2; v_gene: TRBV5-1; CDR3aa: CASSLVGGGLALNEQFF; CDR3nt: TGCGCCAGCAGCTTGGTGGGCGGGGGACTAGCGCTTAATGAGCAGTTCTTC
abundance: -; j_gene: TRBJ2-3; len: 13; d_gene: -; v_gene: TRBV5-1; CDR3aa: CASSSLGLDTQYF; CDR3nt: TGCGCCAGCAGCTCCCTCGGATTAGATACGCAGTATTTT
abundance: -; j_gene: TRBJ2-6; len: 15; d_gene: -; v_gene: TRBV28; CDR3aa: CASQEARAGANVLTF; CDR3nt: TGTGCCAGCCAAGAGGCCCGTGCTGGGGCCAACGTCCTGACTTTC
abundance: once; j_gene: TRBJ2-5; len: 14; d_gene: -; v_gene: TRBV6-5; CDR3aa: CASSYSRSGETQYF; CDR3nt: TGTGCCAGCAGTTACTCGAGGTCCGGAGAGACCCAGTACTTC
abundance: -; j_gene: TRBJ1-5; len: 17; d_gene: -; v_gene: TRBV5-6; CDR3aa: CASSLAKLGARNQPQHF; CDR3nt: TGTGCCAGCAGCTTGGCCAAGCTGGGGGCGCGCAATCAGCCCCAGCATTTT
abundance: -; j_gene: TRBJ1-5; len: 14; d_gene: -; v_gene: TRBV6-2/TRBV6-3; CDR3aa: CASSYGGGSQPQHF; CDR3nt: TGTGCCAGCAGTTACGGCGGGGGGAGTCAGCCCCAGCATTTT
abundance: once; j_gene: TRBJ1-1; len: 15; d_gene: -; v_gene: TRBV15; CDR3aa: CATSRDLRDAAEAFF; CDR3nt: TGTGCCACCAGCAGAGATTTGAGGGACGCGGCTGAAGCTTTCTTT
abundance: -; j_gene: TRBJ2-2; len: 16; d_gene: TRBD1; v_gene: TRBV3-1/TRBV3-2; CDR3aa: CASSHSGQGDTGELFF; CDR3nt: TGTGCCAGCAGCCATTCGGGACAGGGGGACACCGGGGAGCTGTTTTTT
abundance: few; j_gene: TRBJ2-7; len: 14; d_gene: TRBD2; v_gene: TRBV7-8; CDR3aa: CASSSRLAGGEQYF; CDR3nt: TGTGCCAGCAGCTCAAGGCTAGCGGGGGGGGAGCAGTACTTC
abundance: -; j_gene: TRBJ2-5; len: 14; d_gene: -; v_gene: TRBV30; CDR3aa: CAWSVGVAAGTQYF; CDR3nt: TGTGCCTGGAGTGTAGGGGTAGCGGCAGGGACCCAGTACTTC
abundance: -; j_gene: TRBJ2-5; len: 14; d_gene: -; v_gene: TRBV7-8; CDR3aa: CASSLEIFPETQYF; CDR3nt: TGTGCCAGCAGCTTAGAGATCTTCCCAGAGACCCAGTACTTC